What follows is one T cell receptor (beta chain) and its context. CDR1 and CDR2 (germline): SGHAT, FQNNGV. The CDR3 totals 13 residues. The V gene end was trimmed by 5 bases and the J gene end by 4 bases; junction bases not matched to a gene: 5. These data belong to a study of blood T cell repertoires in COVID-19. The overall study: COVID-19 samples, acute and convalescent, were from the United States, Italy and Spain.

Assay: immunoSEQ multiplex PCR; the TCRdb copy retains only in-frame clones and omits some. The sample records around 260,000 clones, around 81% being singletons. The rearrangement uses TRBV11-2 and TRBJ2-7, with TRBD1 matching 7 bases. The sequencing sample was made of peripheral blood. The clonotype originates from a person in their 70s with COVID-19, enrolled during active disease. Here the CDR3 DNA reads TGTGCCAGCAGCCGGGACAGACTTTACGAGCAGTACTTC. This gives the protein CASSRDRLYEQYF.